A single sample gave rise to the 4 T cell receptor beta chains below, sequenced in a study of a mutant IDH1 vaccine in newly diagnosed glioma. TCRdb keeps only in-frame clones here, not all; method: immunoSEQ multiplex PCR. Among tens of thousands of clones listed, roughly 80% were seen once. Stated time point: week 23, last vaccination. Alongside topical imiquimod, each dose of vaccine comprised 300 ug of mutant IDH1 20-mer peptide. No antigens are known for them. The sequenced sample was PBMCs, obtained from a glioma patient whose treatment included an IDH1 peptide vaccine. Every receptor here comes from a man in his forties with glioma.

This chain uses TRBV7-9 with TRBJ1-2, with D unclear. Trimming removed 5 bases at V and 6 bases at J, with 13 bases between. Germline assignment: CDR1 SEHNR and CDR2 FQNEAQ (reference sequence). CDR3 length: 13 residues. The CDR3: CASSPPRLDGYTF. For the CDR3, the DNA is TGTGCCAGCAGCCCCCCCAGGTTGGATGGCTACACCTTC.

This chain links TRBV2 with TRBJ1-6, with D possibly being TRBD1 (5 bases). Germline CDR1 reads SNHLY; CDR2 reads FYNNEI. This CDR3 comprises 15 residues. V was clipped by 6 bases and J by 0 bases, with 9 bases between them. The chain's CDR3 is CASRQASSYNSPLHF. In DNA, the CDR3 is TGTGCCAGCAGACAGGCCAGCTCCTATAATTCACCCCTCCACTTT.

This clone appeared a single time. CDR3 in DNA: TGCAGTGCCTTCATGAACACTGAAGCTTTCTTT. Translating gives CSAFMNTEAFF. The V call is TRBV20-1, the J call TRBJ1-1; no definite D call. V shed 6 bases and J shed 0 bases, with 5 bases lying between them. The CDR3 is 11 residues long. Germline V gives CDR1 DFQATT, CDR2 SNEGSKA (reference sequence).

This chain links TRBV5-4 with TRBJ1-1; D remains unclear. CDR3 size: 13 residues. Germline lookup yields CDR1 SGHNT and CDR2 YYREEE (reference sequence). Deletions cut 4 bases from V and 7 bases from J, with 14 bases between. DNA of the CDR3: TGTGCCAGCAGCCCTGATATAGCCCTTGAAGCTTTCTTT. Its translation: CASSPDIALEAFF.